These T cell receptor beta chains were read from a single sample in a study of cytomegalovirus exposure and HLA in healthy donors. TCRdb keeps only in-frame clones here, not all; method: immunoSEQ multiplex PCR. The sample carries 100,000 to 150,000 clones, over 75% recorded once. The sample was PBMCs. All receptors derive from a woman aged 18-29 years in good health and CMV-seronegative. The CDR3 runs from the conserved cysteine through the conserved F or W. The order of the fields is V gene, J gene, D gene, CDR3 protein. A D gene is named only where the DNA matches it firmly.

TRBV2	TRBJ1-6	-	CASQGGGDSPLHF
TRBV15	TRBJ2-6	-	CATSLTSEGTSGANGLTF
TRBV5-6	TRBJ2-7	-	CASSLVGLKAYEQYF
TRBV19	TRBJ1-5	-	CASSIDVNQPQHF
TRBV5-1	TRBJ2-3	-	CASSLAAGAADTQYF
TRBV28	TRBJ2-1	TRBD2	CSSRRDYPYEQFF
TRBV18	TRBJ2-7	-	CASSPPQRSSYEQYF
TRBV5-1	TRBJ1-5	-	CASSLGGGEGQPQHF
TRBV18	TRBJ2-5	TRBD1	CASSPTGFDETQYF
TRBV5-1	TRBJ1-1	-	CASSYSGGTEAFF
TRBV7-6	TRBJ1-1	TRBD1	CASSPQGAVGTEAFF
TRBV30	TRBJ1-2	-	CAWGGVFGYTF
TRBV19	TRBJ1-1	-	CASSYRVDTEAFF
TRBV5-1	TRBJ1-5	-	CASSLGPGSNQPQHF
TRBV6-5	TRBJ1-2	-	CASSLGSEGGYTF
TRBV4-3	TRBJ2-1	-	CASSLPGNNEQFF
TRBV6-5	TRBJ2-5	TRBD2	CASSYTPAGGQVTQYF
TRBV5-1	TRBJ2-5	-	CASSTEGETQYF
TRBV6-1	TRBJ2-7	-	CASSLGGTSYEQYF
TRBV7-3	TRBJ1-1	-	CASSLTRTVMNTEAFF
TRBV2	TRBJ1-2	TRBD1	CASRTGGYGYTF
TRBV2	TRBJ1-4	-	CASSRGSLNEKLFF
TRBV7-2	TRBJ2-1	TRBD2	CASSRSGGSSYNEQFF
TRBV6-6	TRBJ1-1	-	CASSYSALTEAFF
TRBV5-6	TRBJ1-1	-	CASSPGKGVFTEAFF
TRBV5-1	TRBJ1-1	TRBD1	CASSYGQGEAFF
TRBV7-6	TRBJ2-2	TRBD2	CASSLVTGLAGGTNTGELFF
TRBV2	TRBJ1-3	-	CASSEQWGTGNTIYF
TRBV19	TRBJ1-5	-	CASSTPRGQKNQPQHF
TRBV25-1	TRBJ2-7	TRBD1	CASSFGTVDWEQYF
TRBV14	TRBJ1-4	-	CASSRNSGVSHEKLFF
TRBV7-2	TRBJ1-6	-	CASSLMLGYPGEQNSPLHF